This entry concerns a single T cell receptor (beta chain). Its specificity is not known. TCRdb itself ran the RT-PCR reads through MiXCR, one entry per CDR3 protein. Of 560,000 or so distinct CDR3 sequences in the sample, about 7.6% were seen once. V lost 6 bases to trimming and J lost 0 bases, with 9 bases between them. The CDR3 contains 14 residues. This sample is part of a study of response to subunit inactivated influenza vaccine. Study findings and constraints: Authors suggested seasonal influenza vaccinations each recruit few new T cells.

V usage is TRBV12-3 or TRBV12-4 and J usage is TRBJ1-3; no clear D. Source: PBMCs from blood, taken around 25 months after vaccination. The clonotype comes from a man aged 50 to 69 who received an inactivated influenza vaccine. CDR3 region: CASRSAGSGNTIYF. CDR3 sequence (DNA): TGTGCCAGCAGGTCGGCGGGCTCTGGAAACACCATATATTTT.